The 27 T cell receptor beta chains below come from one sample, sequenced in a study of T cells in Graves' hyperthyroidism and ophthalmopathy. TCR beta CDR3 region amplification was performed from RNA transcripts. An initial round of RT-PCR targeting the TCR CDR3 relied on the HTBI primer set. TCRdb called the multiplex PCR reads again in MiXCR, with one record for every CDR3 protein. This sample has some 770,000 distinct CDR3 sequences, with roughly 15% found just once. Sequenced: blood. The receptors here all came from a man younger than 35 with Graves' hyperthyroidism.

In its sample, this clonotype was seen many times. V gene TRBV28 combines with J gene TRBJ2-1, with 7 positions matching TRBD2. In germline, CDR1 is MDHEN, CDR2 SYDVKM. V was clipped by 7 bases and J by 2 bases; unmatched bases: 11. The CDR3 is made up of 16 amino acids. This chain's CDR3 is CASTSPGLGPYNEQFF. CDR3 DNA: TGTGCCAGCACCTCCCCTGGACTAGGCCCCTACAATGAGCAGTTCTTC.

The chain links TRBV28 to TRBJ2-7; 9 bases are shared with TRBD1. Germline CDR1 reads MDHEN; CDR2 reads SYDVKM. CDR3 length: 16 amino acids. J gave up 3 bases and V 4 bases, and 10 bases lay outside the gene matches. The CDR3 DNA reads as TGTGCCAGCAGTTCCCCCTCCCGGGACAGGGTCTACGAGCAGTACTTC. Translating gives CASSSPSRDRVYEQYF.

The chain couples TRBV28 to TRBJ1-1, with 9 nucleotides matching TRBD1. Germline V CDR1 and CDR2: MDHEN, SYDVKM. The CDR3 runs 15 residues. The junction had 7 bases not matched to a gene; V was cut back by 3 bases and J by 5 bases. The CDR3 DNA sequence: TGTGCCAGCAGTTTTTCTACAGGGGGCTTTACTGAAGCTTTCTTT. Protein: CASSFSTGGFTEAFF.

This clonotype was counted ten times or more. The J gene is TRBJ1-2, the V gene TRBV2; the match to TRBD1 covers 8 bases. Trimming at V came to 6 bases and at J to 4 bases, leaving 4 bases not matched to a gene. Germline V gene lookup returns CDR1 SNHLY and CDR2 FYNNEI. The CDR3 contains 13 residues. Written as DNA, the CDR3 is TGTGCCAGCAGGCCAGGGGGCGGCTATGGCTACACCTTC. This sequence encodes CASRPGGGYGYTF. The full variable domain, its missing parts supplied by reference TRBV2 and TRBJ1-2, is EPEVTQTPSHQVTQMGQEVILRCVPISNHLYFYWYRQILGQKVEFLVSFYNNEISEKSEIFDDQFSVERPDGSNFTLKIRSTKLEDSAMYFCASRPGGGYGYTFGSGTRLTVV.

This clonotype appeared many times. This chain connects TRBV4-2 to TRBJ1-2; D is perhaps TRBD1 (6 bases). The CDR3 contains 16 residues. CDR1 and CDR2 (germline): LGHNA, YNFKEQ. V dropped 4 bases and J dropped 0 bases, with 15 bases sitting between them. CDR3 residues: CASSPSYRESNYGYTF. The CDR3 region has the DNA TGTGCCAGCAGCCCGTCTTACAGGGAATCTAACTATGGCTACACCTTC.

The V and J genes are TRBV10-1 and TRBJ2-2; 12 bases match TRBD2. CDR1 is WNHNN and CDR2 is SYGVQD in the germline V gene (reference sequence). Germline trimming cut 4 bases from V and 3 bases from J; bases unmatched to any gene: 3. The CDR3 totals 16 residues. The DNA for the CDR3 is TGCGCCAGCAGTGGCCTAGCGGGAGGGGACACCGGGGAGCTGTTTTTT. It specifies CASSGLAGGDTGELFF.

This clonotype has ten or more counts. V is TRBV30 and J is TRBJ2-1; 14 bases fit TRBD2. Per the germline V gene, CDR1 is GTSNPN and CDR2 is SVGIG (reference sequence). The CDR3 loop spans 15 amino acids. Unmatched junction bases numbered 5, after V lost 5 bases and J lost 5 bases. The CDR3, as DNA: TGTGCCTGGGGGCAGGGACTAGCGGGAGACAATGAGCAGTTCTTC. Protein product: CAWGQGLAGDNEQFF.

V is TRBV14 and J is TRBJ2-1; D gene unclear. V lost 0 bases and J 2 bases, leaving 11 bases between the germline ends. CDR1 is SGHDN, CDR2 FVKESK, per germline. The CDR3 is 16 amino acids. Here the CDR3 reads CASSQDHGRTYNEQFF. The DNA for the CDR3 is TGTGCCAGCAGCCAAGATCACGGACGAACCTACAATGAGCAGTTCTTC.

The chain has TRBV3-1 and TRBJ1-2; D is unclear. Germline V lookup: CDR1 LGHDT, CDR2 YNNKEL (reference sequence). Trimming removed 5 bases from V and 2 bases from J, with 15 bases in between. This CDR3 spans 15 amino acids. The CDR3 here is CASSFRHRINYGYTF. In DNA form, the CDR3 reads TGTGCCAGCAGCTTCCGACATCGGATAAACTATGGCTACACCTTC.

The CDR3 sequence: CASSKTGLPTDTQYF. Written as DNA, the CDR3 is TGTGCCAGCAGCAAGACCGGCCTCCCGACAGATACGCAGTATTTT. This chain uses TRBV12-3 or TRBV12-4 with TRBJ2-3, with D uncertain. There are 15 residues in the CDR3. With 6 bases removed from V and 3 bases from J, the gap between germline ends came to 16 bases.

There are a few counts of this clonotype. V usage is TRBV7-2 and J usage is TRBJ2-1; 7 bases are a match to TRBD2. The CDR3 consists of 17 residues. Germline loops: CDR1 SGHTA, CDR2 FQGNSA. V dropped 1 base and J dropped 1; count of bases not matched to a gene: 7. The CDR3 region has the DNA TGTGCCAGCAGCTTAGAGGCTAGCGGCATATCCTACAATGAGCAGTTCTTC. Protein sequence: CASSLEASGISYNEQFF.

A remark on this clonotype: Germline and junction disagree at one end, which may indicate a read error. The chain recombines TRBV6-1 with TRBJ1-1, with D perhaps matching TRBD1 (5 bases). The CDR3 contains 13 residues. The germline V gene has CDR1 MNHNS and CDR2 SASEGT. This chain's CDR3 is CANSVTGNTEAFF. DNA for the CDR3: TGTGCCAACAGTGTTACAGGGAACACTGAAGCTTTCTTT.

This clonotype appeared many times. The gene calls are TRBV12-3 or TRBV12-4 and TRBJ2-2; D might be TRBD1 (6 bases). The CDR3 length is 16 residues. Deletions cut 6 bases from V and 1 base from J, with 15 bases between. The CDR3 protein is CASRRTGTLNTGELFF. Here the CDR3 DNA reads TGTGCCAGCAGACGTACCGGGACACTGAACACCGGGGAGCTGTTTTTT.

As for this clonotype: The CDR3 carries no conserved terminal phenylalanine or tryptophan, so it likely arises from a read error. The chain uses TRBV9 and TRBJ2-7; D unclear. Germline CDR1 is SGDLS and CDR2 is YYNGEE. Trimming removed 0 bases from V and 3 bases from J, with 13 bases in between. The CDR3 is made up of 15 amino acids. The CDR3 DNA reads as TGTGCCAGCAGCGTAGGGGCGACCGCAGACTACGAGCAGTACCTC. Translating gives CASSVGATADYEQYL.

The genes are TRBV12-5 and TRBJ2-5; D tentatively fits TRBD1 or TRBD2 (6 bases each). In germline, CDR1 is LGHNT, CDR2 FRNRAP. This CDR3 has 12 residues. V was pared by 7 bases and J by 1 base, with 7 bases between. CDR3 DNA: TGTGCTAGTGAGGGGGGCCAAGAGACCCAGTACTTC. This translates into CASEGGQETQYF.

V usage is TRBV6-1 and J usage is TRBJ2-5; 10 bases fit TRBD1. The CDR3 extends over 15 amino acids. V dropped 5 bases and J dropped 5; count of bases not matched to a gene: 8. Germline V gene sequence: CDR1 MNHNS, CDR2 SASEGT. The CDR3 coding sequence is TGTGCCAGCAGTAAACGGGACAGGGGAAGTGAGACCCAGTACTTC. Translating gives CASSKRDRGSETQYF.

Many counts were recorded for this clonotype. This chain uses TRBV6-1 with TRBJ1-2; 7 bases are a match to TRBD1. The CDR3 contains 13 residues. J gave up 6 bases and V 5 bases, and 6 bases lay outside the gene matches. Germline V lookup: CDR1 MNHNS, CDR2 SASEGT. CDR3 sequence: CASSSTGYHGYTF. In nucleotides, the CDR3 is TGTGCCAGCAGTTCGACAGGGTACCATGGCTACACCTTC.

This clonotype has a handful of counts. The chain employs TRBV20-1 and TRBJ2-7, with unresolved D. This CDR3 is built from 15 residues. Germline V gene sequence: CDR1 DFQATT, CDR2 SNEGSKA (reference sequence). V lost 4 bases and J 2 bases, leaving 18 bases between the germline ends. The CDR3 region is CSATARAEQPYEQYF. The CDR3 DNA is TGCAGTGCTACCGCCCGGGCGGAGCAACCCTACGAGCAGTACTTC.

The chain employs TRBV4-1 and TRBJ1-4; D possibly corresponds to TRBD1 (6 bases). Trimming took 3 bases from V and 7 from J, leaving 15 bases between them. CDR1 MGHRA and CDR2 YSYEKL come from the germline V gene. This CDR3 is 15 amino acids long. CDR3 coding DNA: TGCGCCAGCAGCCAGCTACAGGGAATGAGTGAAAAACTGTTTTTT. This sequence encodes CASSQLQGMSEKLFF.

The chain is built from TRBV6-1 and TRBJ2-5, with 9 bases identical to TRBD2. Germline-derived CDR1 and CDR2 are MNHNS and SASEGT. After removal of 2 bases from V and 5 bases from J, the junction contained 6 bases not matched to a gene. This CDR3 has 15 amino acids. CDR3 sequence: CASSELAGFIETQYF. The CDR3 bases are TGTGCCAGCAGTGAACTAGCGGGGTTCATTGAGACCCAGTACTTC.

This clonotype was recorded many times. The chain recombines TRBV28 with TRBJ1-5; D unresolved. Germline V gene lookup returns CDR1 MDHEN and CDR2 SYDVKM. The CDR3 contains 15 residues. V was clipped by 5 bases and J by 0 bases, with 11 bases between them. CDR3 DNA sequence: TGTGCCAGCAGTGGCAAGGCCTATAGCAATCAGCCCCAGCATTTT. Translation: CASSGKAYSNQPQHF.

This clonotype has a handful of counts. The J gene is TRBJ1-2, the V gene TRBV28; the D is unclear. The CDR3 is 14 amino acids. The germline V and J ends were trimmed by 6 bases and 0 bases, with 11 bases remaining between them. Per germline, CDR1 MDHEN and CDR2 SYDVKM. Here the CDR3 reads CASSSHRSNYGYTF. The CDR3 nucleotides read TGTGCCAGCAGCTCTCACAGATCTAACTATGGCTACACCTTC.

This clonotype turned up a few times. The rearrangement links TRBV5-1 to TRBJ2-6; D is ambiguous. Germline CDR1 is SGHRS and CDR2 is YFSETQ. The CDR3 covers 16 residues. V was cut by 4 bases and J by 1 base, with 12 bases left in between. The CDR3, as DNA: TGCGCCAGCAGCCTGGCGGCCGATTCTGGGGCCAACGTCCTGACTTTC. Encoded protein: CASSLAADSGANVLTF.

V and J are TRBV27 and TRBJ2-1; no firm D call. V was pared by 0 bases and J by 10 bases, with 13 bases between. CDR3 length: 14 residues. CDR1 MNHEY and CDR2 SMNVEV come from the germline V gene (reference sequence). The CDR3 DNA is TGTGCCAGCAGTTTATCGCTAAATTCGGTAGAGCAGTTCTTC. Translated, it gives CASSLSLNSVEQFF.

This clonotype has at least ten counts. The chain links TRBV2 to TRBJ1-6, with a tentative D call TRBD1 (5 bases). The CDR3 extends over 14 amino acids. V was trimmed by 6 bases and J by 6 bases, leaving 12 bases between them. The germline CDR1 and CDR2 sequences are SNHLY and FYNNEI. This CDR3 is CASSSGTFNSPLHF. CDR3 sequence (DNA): TGTGCCAGCAGCTCCGGGACCTTTAATTCACCCCTCCACTTT.

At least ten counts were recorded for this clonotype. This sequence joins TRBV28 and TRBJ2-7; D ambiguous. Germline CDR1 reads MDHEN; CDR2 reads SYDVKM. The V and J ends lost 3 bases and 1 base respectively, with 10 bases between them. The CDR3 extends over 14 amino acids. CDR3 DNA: TGTGCCAGCAGTTTCTCGGCAGGATCCTACGAGCAGTACTTC. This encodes CASSFSAGSYEQYF.

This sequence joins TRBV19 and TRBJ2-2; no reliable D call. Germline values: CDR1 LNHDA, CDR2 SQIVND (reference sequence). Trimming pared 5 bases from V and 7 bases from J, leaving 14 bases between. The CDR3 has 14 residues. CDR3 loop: CASSLYSADGELFF. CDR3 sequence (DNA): TGTGCCAGTAGTTTATACTCCGCGGACGGGGAGCTGTTTTTT. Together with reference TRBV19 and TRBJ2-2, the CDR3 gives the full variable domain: DGGITQSPKYLFRKEGQNVTLSCEQNLNHDAMYWYRQDPGQGLRLIYYSQIVNDFQKGDIAEGYSVSREKKESFPLTVTSAQKNPTAFYLCASSLYSADGELFFGEGSRLTVL.